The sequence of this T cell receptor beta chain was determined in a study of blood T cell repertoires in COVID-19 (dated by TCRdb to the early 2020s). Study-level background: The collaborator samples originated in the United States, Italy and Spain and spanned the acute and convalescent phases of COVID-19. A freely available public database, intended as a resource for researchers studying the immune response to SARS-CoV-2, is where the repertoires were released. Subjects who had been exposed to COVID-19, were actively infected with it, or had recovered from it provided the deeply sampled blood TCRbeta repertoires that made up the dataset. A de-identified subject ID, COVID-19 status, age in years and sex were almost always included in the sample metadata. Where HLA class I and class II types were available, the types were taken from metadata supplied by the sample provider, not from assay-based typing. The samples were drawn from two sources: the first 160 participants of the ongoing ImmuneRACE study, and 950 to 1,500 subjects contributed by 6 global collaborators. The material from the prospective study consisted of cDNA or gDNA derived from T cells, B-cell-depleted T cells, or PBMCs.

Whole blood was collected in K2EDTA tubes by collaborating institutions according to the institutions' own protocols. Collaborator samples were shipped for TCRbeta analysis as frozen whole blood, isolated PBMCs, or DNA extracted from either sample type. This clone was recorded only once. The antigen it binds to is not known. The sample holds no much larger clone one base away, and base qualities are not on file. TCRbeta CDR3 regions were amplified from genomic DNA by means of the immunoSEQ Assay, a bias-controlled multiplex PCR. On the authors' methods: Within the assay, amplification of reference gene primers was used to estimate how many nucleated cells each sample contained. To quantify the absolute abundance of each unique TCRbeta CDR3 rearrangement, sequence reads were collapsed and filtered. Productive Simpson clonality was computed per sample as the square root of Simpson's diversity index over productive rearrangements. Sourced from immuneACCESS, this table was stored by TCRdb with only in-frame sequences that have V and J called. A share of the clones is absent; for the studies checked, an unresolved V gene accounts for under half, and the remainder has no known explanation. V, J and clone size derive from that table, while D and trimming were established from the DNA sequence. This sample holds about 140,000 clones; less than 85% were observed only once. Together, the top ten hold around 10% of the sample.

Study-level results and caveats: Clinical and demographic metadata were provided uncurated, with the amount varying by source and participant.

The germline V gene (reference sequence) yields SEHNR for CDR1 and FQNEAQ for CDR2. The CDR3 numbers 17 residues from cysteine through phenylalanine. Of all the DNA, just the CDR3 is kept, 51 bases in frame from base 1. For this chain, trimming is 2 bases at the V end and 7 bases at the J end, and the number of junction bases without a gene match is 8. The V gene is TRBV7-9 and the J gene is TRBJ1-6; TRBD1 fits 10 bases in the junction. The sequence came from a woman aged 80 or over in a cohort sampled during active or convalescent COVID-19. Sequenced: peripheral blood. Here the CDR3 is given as CASSLPRTGGRNSPLHF. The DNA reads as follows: TGTGCCAGCAGCTTACCGCGGACAGGGGGTAGAAATTCACCCCTCCACTTT.